This T cell receptor beta chain appears in the sequencing data of a study of cytomegalovirus exposure and HLA in healthy donors. Broader study findings: The study designated roughly 150 TCR beta chains cytomegalovirus-associated. It was reportedly the case that the classifier diagnosed cytomegalovirus status with high specificity and sensitivity.

TCRdb's table, derived via immunoSEQ multiplex PCR, lists solely in-frame clones and lacks some. The data contain some 130,000 clones, 84% of them seen just once; the ten biggest clones take up around 1.4%. CDR3 length: 12 residues. The germline V gene encodes CDR1 MNHNS and CDR2 SASEGT. The V end was cut by 6 bases, the J end by 8 bases, with 8 bases between. In its sample, this clone was seen a few times. Its target is unknown. The chain joins TRBV6-1 to TRBJ1-6; D remains ambiguous. Sequences were obtained from PBMCs. The source of this sequence is a woman aged 25 to 39 in good health and CMV-seronegative. In nucleotides, the CDR3 is TGTGCCAGCAGGGACTGGGATTCACCCCTCCACTTT. Its translation is CASRDWDSPLHF.